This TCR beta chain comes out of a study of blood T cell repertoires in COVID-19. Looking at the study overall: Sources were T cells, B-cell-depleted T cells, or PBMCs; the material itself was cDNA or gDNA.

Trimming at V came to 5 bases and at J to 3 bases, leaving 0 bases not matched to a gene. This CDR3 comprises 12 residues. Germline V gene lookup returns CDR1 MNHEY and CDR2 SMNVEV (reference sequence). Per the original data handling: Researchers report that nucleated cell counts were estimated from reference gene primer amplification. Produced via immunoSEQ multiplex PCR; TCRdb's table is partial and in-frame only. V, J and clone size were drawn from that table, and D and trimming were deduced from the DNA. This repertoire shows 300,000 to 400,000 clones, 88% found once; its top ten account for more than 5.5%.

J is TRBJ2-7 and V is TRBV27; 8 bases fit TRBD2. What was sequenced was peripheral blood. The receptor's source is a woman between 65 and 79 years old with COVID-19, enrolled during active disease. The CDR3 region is CASSRGGYEQYF. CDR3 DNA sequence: TGTGCCAGCAGTCGGGGGGGCTACGAGCAGTACTTC.